Detailed here is one T cell receptor (beta chain). Repertoires were generated with immunoSEQ multiplex PCR, while TCRdb's copy carries only in-frame clones and drops some. The sample contains some 140,000 clones, around nine tenths of which appear only once. The data are from a study of control samples from healthy donors and cancer patients. CDR3 length equals 13 residues. Looked up from germline, CDR1 is SEHNR and CDR2 is FQNEAQ (reference sequence). V was trimmed by 0 bases and J by 8 bases, leaving 8 bases between them. The chain carries TRBV7-9 and TRBJ1-3; D call uncertain. Sequencing was carried out using PBMCs. The sequence was collected from a man over 45 with head and neck cancer. CDR3 loop: CASSLAGLYTIYF. The CDR3, as DNA: TGTGCCAGCAGCTTAGCAGGACTTTACACCATATATTTT.